The 18 T cell receptor beta chains given below trace back to one sample, sequenced in a study of blood T cell repertoires in COVID-19. The repertoire was sequenced with immunoSEQ multiplex PCR; TCRdb's copy has only in-frame clones and lacks some. In the table there are a few hundred thousand clones, around 84% of which are singletons. Specimen: PBMCs or T cells enriched from blood (not recorded which). The source is a woman aged 50 to 60 who had been exposed to COVID-19.

The chain is built from TRBV6-5 and TRBJ2-1; D may be TRBD2 (7 bases). This CDR3 comprises 15 residues. The germline CDR1 and CDR2 sequences are MNHEY and SVGAGI. V was pared by 0 bases and J by 2 bases, with 8 bases between. CDR3 protein: CASSYSGGPYNEQFF. In nucleotides, the CDR3 is TGTGCCAGCAGTTACTCGGGGGGGCCCTACAATGAGCAGTTCTTC.

The chain employs TRBV21-1 and TRBJ2-7; TRBD2 is the table's D call and was not checked against the DNA. TRBV21-1 is flagged as a pseudogene. The CDR3 sequence is 17 residues long. CDR3 sequence: CASSKEGTSGATYEQYF. The CDR3 nucleotides are TGTGCCAGCAGCAAAGAGGGTACTAGCGGGGCCACCTACGAGCAGTACTTC.

V gene TRBV27 combines with J gene TRBJ1-1, with D possibly TRBD1 on 6 matching bases. CDR1 MNHEY and CDR2 SMNVEV come from the germline V gene (reference sequence). The CDR3 length is 13 residues. The V end lost 3 bases, the J end lost 2 bases, and 7 bases lay between the germline ends. CDR3 DNA: TGTGCCAGCAGTTTCAGGGGAAACACTGAAGCTTTCTTT. Translation: CASSFRGNTEAFF.

This clone was found once. The genes are TRBV21-1 and TRBJ2-4; TRBD1 is the table's D call and was not checked against the DNA. TRBV21-1 is a documented pseudogene. The CDR3 has 17 residues. CDR3 sequence: CASSKGSTGVQKNIQYF. For the CDR3, the DNA is TGTGCCAGCAGCAAAGGTTCCACAGGGGTTCAAAAAAACATTCAGTACTTC.

This clone appeared a single time. J is TRBJ2-7 and V is TRBV5-1; 10 positions match TRBD2. V trimming: 1 base; J trimming: 2 bases; junction bases outside the gene matches: 9. Germline values: CDR1 SGHRS, CDR2 YFSETQ. There are 17 residues in the CDR3. DNA of the CDR3: TGCGCCAGCAGCTTGAATCCGGGACTAGCGTATCCCTACGAGCAGTACTTC. This encodes CASSLNPGLAYPYEQYF.

The rearrangement joins TRBV3-1 (or the pseudogene TRBV3-2) to TRBJ1-5; D perhaps matches TRBD1 (5 bases). The CDR3 is 13 amino acids. Trimming removed 1 base at V and 9 bases at J, with 10 bases between. Per germline, CDR1 LGHDT and CDR2 YNNKEL (reference sequence). Here the CDR3 reads CASSQGGGRPQHF. In DNA form, the CDR3 reads TGTGCCAGCAGCCAAGGGGGGGGACGGCCCCAGCATTTT.

The genes are TRBV10-3 and TRBJ2-1; D might be TRBD2 (6 bases). Germline CDR1 reads ENHRY; CDR2 reads SYGVKD. V lost 6 bases, J lost 5 bases, and 14 bases lay in between. The CDR3 has 14 amino acids. The CDR3 DNA reads as TGTGCCATCAGCTCTAGCGTAGTAAACAATGAGCAGTTCTTC. Protein: CAISSSVVNNEQFF.

CDR3 bases: TGCGCCAGCAGCAAGGGACTTTCGACAGATACGCAGTATTTT. Amino acid sequence: CASSKGLSTDTQYF. The chain has TRBV5-1 and TRBJ2-3, with a possible D match to TRBD2 (6 bases). The CDR3 runs to 14 residues. CDR1 SGHRS and CDR2 YFSETQ come from the germline V gene. V dropped 4 bases and J dropped 3 bases, with 12 bases sitting between them.

The rearrangement uses TRBV5-1 and TRBJ2-1; the D gene is possibly TRBD2 (6 bases). The CDR3 extends over 14 amino acids. Germline-derived CDR1 and CDR2 are SGHRS and YFSETQ. V gave up 0 bases and J gave up 8 bases, with 12 bases separating them. The CDR3: CASSLAGGSDEQFF. The CDR3 DNA is TGCGCCAGCAGCTTGGCCGGGGGTAGCGATGAGCAGTTCTTC. Looking up the rest from reference TRBV5-1 and TRBJ2-1 gives the full variable domain: KAGVTQTPRYLIKTRGQQVTLSCSPISGHRSVSWYQQTPGQGLQFLFEYFSETQRNKGNFPGRFSGRQFSNSRSEMNVSTLELGDSALYLCASSLAGGSDEQFFGPGTRLTVL.

This clone was observed once. CDR3 nucleotides: TGTGCCTGGAGTGTACACGGGGGTTTGACCGGGGAGCTGTTTTTT. It encodes CAWSVHGGLTGELFF. The J gene is TRBJ2-2, the V gene TRBV30; D might be TRBD2 (6 bases). Germline V gene data show CDR1 as GTSNPN and CDR2 as SVGIG (reference sequence). The CDR3 consists of 15 residues. V was trimmed by 0 bases and J by 5 bases, leaving 13 bases between them.

The V gene is TRBV5-4, the J gene TRBJ1-1; D is ambiguous. Trimming took 5 bases from V and 0 from J, leaving 11 bases between them. This CDR3 has 14 residues. The germline V gene has CDR1 SGHNT and CDR2 YYREEE (reference sequence). The CDR3 DNA reads TGTGCCAGCAGATCCACAAACATGAACACTGAAGCTTTCTTT. It encodes CASRSTNMNTEAFF.

V and J are TRBV10-2 and TRBJ1-2; D gene ambiguous. This CDR3 is 15 amino acids long. Germline CDR1 is WSHSY and CDR2 is SAAADI. The germline V and J ends were trimmed by 8 bases and 8 bases, with 24 bases remaining between them. CDR3 sequence (DNA): TGCGCCAGCGGGTTCGTCCTTCATGACTTGAGAGGCTACACCTTC. It yields the protein CASGFVLHDLRGYTF.

The rearrangement links TRBV5-1 to TRBJ1-1; D remains unclear. Germline V gene data show CDR1 as SGHRS and CDR2 as YFSETQ. Trimming took off 4 bases at V and 3 bases at J, with 13 bases between the two ends. The CDR3 length is 14 residues. The CDR3 loop is CASSAGGADTEAFF. The CDR3 coding sequence is TGCGCCAGCAGCGCGGGAGGAGCGGACACTGAAGCTTTCTTT.

The chain uses TRBV5-1 and TRBJ1-3; 7 bases align to TRBD1. Per the germline V gene, CDR1 is SGHRS and CDR2 is YFSETQ. V dropped 2 bases and J dropped 4; count of bases not matched to a gene: 6. CDR3 length: 15 amino acids. The CDR3 loop is CASSFDRVGGNTIYF. CDR3 bases: TGCGCCAGCAGCTTCGACAGGGTCGGAGGAAACACCATATATTTT.

The chain uses TRBV24-1 and TRBJ2-1; D possibly corresponds to TRBD1 (5 bases). The CDR3 consists of 13 residues. From germline, CDR1 is KGHDR and CDR2 SFDVKD. The V end lost 2 bases, the J end lost 8 bases, and 9 bases lay between the germline ends. The CDR3 DNA sequence: TGTGCCACCAGTGATTCAGGGTCCCATGAGCAGTTCTTC. Translating gives CATSDSGSHEQFF.

This clone turned up a few times. The chain recombines TRBV19 with TRBJ1-2, with D uncertain. V gave up 5 bases and J gave up 4 bases, with 11 bases separating them. CDR1 and CDR2 from the germline V gene are LNHDA and SQIVND (reference sequence). The CDR3 spans 13 residues. The CDR3 loop is CASSPVEFYGYTF. CDR3 coding DNA: TGTGCCAGTAGTCCCGTCGAGTTCTATGGCTACACCTTC.

The chain employs TRBV13 and TRBJ2-5, with D perhaps matching TRBD2 (7 bases). This CDR3 is 17 amino acids long. V dropped 5 bases and J dropped 4 bases, with 23 bases sitting between them. Germline V gene data show CDR1 as PRHDT and CDR2 as FYEKMQ (reference sequence). Here the CDR3 reads CASSLTLGAGAGETQYF. Written as DNA, the CDR3 is TGTGCCAGCAGCCTGACCCTTGGTGCGGGGGCGGGAGAGACCCAGTACTTC.

The table lists this clone with a few counts. The chain joins TRBV27 to TRBJ2-1; TRBD1 aligns across 10 bases. Germline CDR1 is MNHEY and CDR2 is SMNVEV (reference sequence). This CDR3 is built from 15 residues. Germline trimming cut 4 bases from V and 7 bases from J; bases unmatched to any gene: 7. The chain's CDR3 is CASSSGTGVLNEQFF. The CDR3 DNA reads TGTGCCAGCAGTTCGGGGACAGGGGTTTTGAATGAGCAGTTCTTC.